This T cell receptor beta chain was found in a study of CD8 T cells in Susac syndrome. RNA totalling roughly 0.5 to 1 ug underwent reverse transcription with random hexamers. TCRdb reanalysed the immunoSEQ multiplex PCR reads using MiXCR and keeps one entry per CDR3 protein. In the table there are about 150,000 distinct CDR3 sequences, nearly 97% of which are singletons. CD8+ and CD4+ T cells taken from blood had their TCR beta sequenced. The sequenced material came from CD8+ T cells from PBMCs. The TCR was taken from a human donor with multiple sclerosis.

The CDR3 DNA is TGTGCCAGCACCACGTCCCACAGGGGGAGCACCGGGGAGCTGTTTTTT. It codes for CASTTSHRGSTGELFF. This chain connects TRBV27 to TRBJ2-2; 8 bases are a match to TRBD1. The CDR3 length is 16 residues. J gave up 4 bases and V 7 bases, and 11 bases lay outside the gene matches. Germline CDR1 is MNHEY and CDR2 is SMNVEV (reference sequence).